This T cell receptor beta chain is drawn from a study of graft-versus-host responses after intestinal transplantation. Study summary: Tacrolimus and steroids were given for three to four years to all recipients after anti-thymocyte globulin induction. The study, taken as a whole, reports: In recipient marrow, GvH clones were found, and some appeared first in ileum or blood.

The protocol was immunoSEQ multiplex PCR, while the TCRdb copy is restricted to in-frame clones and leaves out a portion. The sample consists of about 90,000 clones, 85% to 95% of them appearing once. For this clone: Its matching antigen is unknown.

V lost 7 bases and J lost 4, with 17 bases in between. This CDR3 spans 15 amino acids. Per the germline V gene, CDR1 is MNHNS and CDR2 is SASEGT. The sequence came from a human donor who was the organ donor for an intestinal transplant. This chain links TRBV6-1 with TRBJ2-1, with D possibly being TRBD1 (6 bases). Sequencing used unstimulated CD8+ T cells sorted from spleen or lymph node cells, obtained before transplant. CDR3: CASTGGRAGYNEQFF. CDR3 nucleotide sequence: TGTGCCAGCACTGGGGGCAGGGCCGGATACAATGAGCAGTTCTTC.